This T cell receptor (beta chain) was identified in a study of T cells in Graves' hyperthyroidism and ophthalmopathy. This clonotype was counted many times. Germline V gene sequence: CDR1 MNHNY, CDR2 SVGAGI (reference sequence). The CDR3 totals 15 residues. V trimming: 6 bases; J trimming: 6 bases; junction bases outside the gene matches: 11. Regions amplified from RNA transcripts were the TCR beta CDR3 regions. TCR CDR3 regions were first amplified by RT-PCR with HTBI primers. A single record per CDR3 protein comes from TCRdb applying MiXCR to the multiplex PCR reads. Among 80,000 to 100,000 distinct CDR3 sequences listed, around 37% were seen once.

This TCR derives from a woman under 40 with Graves' hyperthyroidism. The chain links TRBV6-6 to TRBJ1-5; 7 bases agree with TRBD1. The sample taken for sequencing was peripheral blood or thyroid tissue (not recorded which). The CDR3 sequence is CASRQGTIFSQPQHF. The CDR3 DNA reads as TGTGCCAGCAGACAGGGGACCATTTTTTCTCAGCCCCAGCATTTT.